This T cell receptor beta chain was obtained from a study of cytomegalovirus exposure and HLA in healthy donors. A note on this clone: Its antigen is as yet unknown.

The CDR3 runs 12 residues. The germline V gene encodes CDR1 MGHDK and CDR2 SYGVNS. Trimming took 5 bases from V and 8 from J, leaving 12 bases between them. Overall study results and limits: There was a cluster of highly shared sequence variants that was likely a sequencing artifact. It was reportedly the case that the classifier diagnosed cytomegalovirus status with high specificity and sensitivity. Later genetic work tied a missense DCLRE1C variant to beta-chain V and J trimming.

13 Jbeta primers and 60 Vbeta primers were used for the PCR. Clones were read by immunoSEQ multiplex PCR, and TCRdb kept only the in-frame ones, dropping some. The sample lists some 160,000 clones; about 72% were seen once. The sequenced sample was PBMCs. This receptor was identified in a male donor in good health and CMV-seronegative. The V gene is TRBV25-1, the J gene TRBJ1-2, with no clear D. CDR3 nucleotide sequence: TGTGCCAGCAGTCCGGGGTCGTTAGGCTACACCTTC. Protein sequence: CASSPGSLGYTF.